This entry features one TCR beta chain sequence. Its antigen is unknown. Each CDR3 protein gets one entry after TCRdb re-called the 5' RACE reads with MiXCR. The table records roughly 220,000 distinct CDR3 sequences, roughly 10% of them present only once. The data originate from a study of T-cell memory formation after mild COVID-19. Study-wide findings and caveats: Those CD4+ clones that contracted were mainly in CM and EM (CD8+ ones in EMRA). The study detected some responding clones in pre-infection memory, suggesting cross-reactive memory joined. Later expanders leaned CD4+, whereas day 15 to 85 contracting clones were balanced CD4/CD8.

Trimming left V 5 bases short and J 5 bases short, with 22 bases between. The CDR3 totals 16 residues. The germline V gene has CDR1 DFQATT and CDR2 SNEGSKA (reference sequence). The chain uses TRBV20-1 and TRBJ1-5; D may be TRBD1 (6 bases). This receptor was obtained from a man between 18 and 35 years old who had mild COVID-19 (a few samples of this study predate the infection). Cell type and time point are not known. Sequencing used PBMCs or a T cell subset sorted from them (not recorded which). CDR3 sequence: CSAGGEQGIYDQPQHF. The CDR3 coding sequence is TGCAGTGCTGGAGGGGAACAGGGAATATACGATCAGCCCCAGCATTTT.